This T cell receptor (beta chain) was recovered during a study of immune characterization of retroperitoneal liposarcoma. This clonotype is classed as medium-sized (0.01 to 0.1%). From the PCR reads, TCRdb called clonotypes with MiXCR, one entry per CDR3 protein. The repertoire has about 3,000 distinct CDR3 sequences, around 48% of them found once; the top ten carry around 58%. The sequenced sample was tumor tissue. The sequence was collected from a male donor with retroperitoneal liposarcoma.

The CDR3, as DNA: TGTGCCAGCAGCTTAGCTACCCCCGAGAAGGGCGAGCAGTACTTC. It encodes CASSLATPEKGEQYF. The chain uses TRBV7-8 and TRBJ2-5; D is uncertain. The closer fit of TRBJ2-7 to the DNA end suggests the J call may be wrong. CDR1 and CDR2 from the germline V gene are SGHVS and FQNEAQ. CDR3 length equals 15 residues.